This is a list of T cell receptor beta chains from one sample in a study of shared clonotypes between healthy human individuals. The method was immunoSEQ multiplex PCR; TCRdb's version includes in-frame clones alone and lacks a portion of them. The sample carries about 1 million clones, about 80% recorded once. The specimen sequenced was memory CD4+ T cells sorted from blood. The receptors stem from a man aged 18 to 29 in good health. The CDR3 runs from the conserved cysteine through the conserved F or W. D genes are given only for firm matches. Not all rows give a size; the values are once, few, many and, for expanded clones, a class.

CDR3nt: TGTGCCAGCTCACCCGGACAGGCTAACACCGGGGAGCTGTTTTTT; CDR3aa: CASSPGQANTGELFF; len: 15; d_gene: TRBD1; abundance: -; v_gene: TRBV18; j_gene: TRBJ2-2
CDR3nt: TGTGCCAGCAGCCCCCGGTACGGGGAAAAACTGTTTTTT; CDR3aa: CASSPRYGEKLFF; len: 13; d_gene: -; abundance: -; v_gene: TRBV7-2; j_gene: TRBJ1-4
CDR3nt: TGCAGCGCGAGCTCAGGGGAAAGGCTCTCCTACGAGCAGTACTTC; CDR3aa: CSASSGERLSYEQYF; len: 15; d_gene: -; abundance: -; v_gene: TRBV29-1; j_gene: TRBJ2-7
CDR3nt: TGTGCCAGCAGCTTAGGGCTAGCGGGGGCTGAGCAGTTCTTC; CDR3aa: CASSLGLAGAEQFF; len: 14; d_gene: TRBD2; abundance: -; v_gene: TRBV7-3; j_gene: TRBJ2-1
CDR3nt: TGTGCCAGCAGCCCGGACCCTGGGGACATTCAGTACTTC; CDR3aa: CASSPDPGDIQYF; len: 13; d_gene: -; abundance: -; v_gene: TRBV5-4; j_gene: TRBJ2-4
CDR3nt: TGTGCCAGCAGCGTGGGGACAGCTGCCACCGGGGAGCTGTTTTTT; CDR3aa: CASSVGTAATGELFF; len: 15; d_gene: TRBD1; abundance: -; v_gene: TRBV9; j_gene: TRBJ2-2
CDR3nt: TGCGCCAGCAAGGACGCCGTCTCTGGGGCCAACGTCCTGACTTTC; CDR3aa: CASKDAVSGANVLTF; len: 15; d_gene: -; abundance: -; v_gene: TRBV5-1; j_gene: TRBJ2-6
CDR3nt: TGCGCCAGCATTGCGACTAGCGGCCCCTACGAGCAGTACTTC; CDR3aa: CASIATSGPYEQYF; len: 14; d_gene: TRBD2; abundance: few; v_gene: TRBV10-1; j_gene: TRBJ2-7
CDR3nt: TGCGCCAGCAGCGTCGCATCTAGCGGAACCTACGAGCAGTACTTC; CDR3aa: CASSVASSGTYEQYF; len: 15; d_gene: TRBD2; abundance: few; v_gene: TRBV5-1; j_gene: TRBJ2-7
CDR3nt: TGTGCCAGCAGCCAAGGGGAGGAGTCAAACTATGGCTACACCTTC; CDR3aa: CASSQGEESNYGYTF; len: 15; d_gene: -; abundance: -; v_gene: TRBV4-2; j_gene: TRBJ1-2
CDR3nt: TGTGCCAGCAGGGGACAGGGGATGGGAGGTGATGAGCAGTTCTTC; CDR3aa: CASRGQGMGGDEQFF; len: 15; d_gene: TRBD1; abundance: -; v_gene: TRBV6-4; j_gene: TRBJ2-1
CDR3nt: TGTGCCTGGAGTGTAAGTGGGGGGCGATACACCGGGGAGCTGTTTTTT; CDR3aa: CAWSVSGGRYTGELFF; len: 16; d_gene: -; abundance: -; v_gene: TRBV30; j_gene: TRBJ2-2
CDR3nt: TGCGCCAGCAGCTTGGGGACAGGGGGCTTGTACGAGCAGTACTTC; CDR3aa: CASSLGTGGLYEQYF; len: 15; d_gene: TRBD1; abundance: -; v_gene: TRBV5-1; j_gene: TRBJ2-7
CDR3nt: TGTGCCAGCAGTGAACAGGGCGGGAGCTCCTACGAGCAGTACTTC; CDR3aa: CASSEQGGSSYEQYF; len: 15; d_gene: TRBD2; abundance: -; v_gene: TRBV6-1; j_gene: TRBJ2-7
CDR3nt: TGTGCCAGCAGCCGGGCCGCTTATAGCAATCAGCCCCAGCATTTT; CDR3aa: CASSRAAYSNQPQHF; len: 15; d_gene: -; abundance: -; v_gene: TRBV28; j_gene: TRBJ1-5
CDR3nt: TGTGCCACCATAGACAGGAGCATGGCCACTGAAGCTTTCTTT; CDR3aa: CATIDRSMATEAFF; len: 14; d_gene: -; abundance: -; v_gene: TRBV19; j_gene: TRBJ1-1
CDR3nt: TGCAGCGCTAGAGGGGCCCCCGGGGTCACAGATACGCAGTATTTT; CDR3aa: CSARGAPGVTDTQYF; len: 15; d_gene: -; abundance: -; v_gene: TRBV29-1; j_gene: TRBJ2-3
CDR3nt: TGTGCCTGGGCAAAGGGGCCGAACTATGGCTACACCTTC; CDR3aa: CAWAKGPNYGYTF; len: 13; d_gene: -; abundance: -; v_gene: TRBV30; j_gene: TRBJ1-2
CDR3nt: TGCGCCAGCAGAAGACAGTTAAGAAACACCATATATTTT; CDR3aa: CASRRQLRNTIYF; len: 13; d_gene: -; abundance: -; v_gene: TRBV10-1; j_gene: TRBJ1-3
CDR3nt: TGTGCCAGCAGCCGGGGGAAGACCACAGATACGCAGTATTTT; CDR3aa: CASSRGKTTDTQYF; len: 14; d_gene: -; abundance: -; v_gene: TRBV9; j_gene: TRBJ2-3
CDR3nt: TGTGCCAGCAGCTTATTCAGGTCTAGCACAGATACGCAGTATTTT; CDR3aa: CASSLFRSSTDTQYF; len: 15; d_gene: -; abundance: once; v_gene: TRBV7-2; j_gene: TRBJ2-3
CDR3nt: TGTGCCAGCCATGGAAAGGGGTTGAACAATGAGCAGTTCTTC; CDR3aa: CASHGKGLNNEQFF; len: 14; d_gene: -; abundance: -; v_gene: TRBV6-6; j_gene: TRBJ2-1
CDR3nt: TGTGCCAGCAGCCCGAGTCGGGGGGGCGACTATGGCTACACCTTC; CDR3aa: CASSPSRGGDYGYTF; len: 15; d_gene: -; abundance: -; v_gene: TRBV7-2; j_gene: TRBJ1-2
CDR3nt: TGCGCCAGCAGCTCCCCGGCAACAACTGAAGCTTTCTTT; CDR3aa: CASSSPATTEAFF; len: 13; d_gene: -; abundance: once; v_gene: TRBV4-1; j_gene: TRBJ1-1
CDR3nt: TGCGCCAGCAGCCTGTTTGGGTCTCTACCCGGGACAGGAGGCAACACTGAAGCTTTCTTT; CDR3aa: CASSLFGSLPGTGGNTEAFF; len: 20; d_gene: TRBD1; abundance: -; v_gene: TRBV5-1; j_gene: TRBJ1-1
CDR3nt: TGTGCAAGTCGCTATCACCGGGCGGGACAGGGGTTCGGTCAGCCCCAGCATTTT; CDR3aa: CASRYHRAGQGFGQPQHF; len: 18; d_gene: -; abundance: -; v_gene: TRBV12-2; j_gene: TRBJ1-5
CDR3nt: TGTGCCAGCAGTGATAGGCTAGCGGGCCCAAACATTCAGTACTTC; CDR3aa: CASSDRLAGPNIQYF; len: 15; d_gene: TRBD2; abundance: -; v_gene: TRBV6-1; j_gene: TRBJ2-4
CDR3nt: TGTGCCAGCAGTATCGTCACAGATACGCAGTATTTT; CDR3aa: CASSIVTDTQYF; len: 12; d_gene: -; abundance: -; v_gene: TRBV2; j_gene: TRBJ2-3
CDR3nt: TGTGCCAGCAGCTTAGGAGACAGCTTTAACACAGATACGCAGTATTTT; CDR3aa: CASSLGDSFNTDTQYF; len: 16; d_gene: -; abundance: -; v_gene: TRBV11-2; j_gene: TRBJ2-3
CDR3nt: TGTGCCAGTAGTCCCCAGAGAAGAACCTTGAACACTGAAGCTTTCTTT; CDR3aa: CASSPQRRTLNTEAFF; len: 16; d_gene: -; abundance: once; v_gene: TRBV19; j_gene: TRBJ1-1
CDR3nt: TGTGCCAGCAGTGAACGGTCATCCCCAACCACCGGGGAGCTGTTTTTT; CDR3aa: CASSERSSPTTGELFF; len: 16; d_gene: -; abundance: -; v_gene: TRBV6-1; j_gene: TRBJ2-2
CDR3nt: TGTGCCATCATGTCGGGAGGGAACGAGCAGTACTTC; CDR3aa: CAIMSGGNEQYF; len: 12; d_gene: TRBD2; abundance: once; v_gene: TRBV10-3; j_gene: TRBJ2-7
CDR3nt: TGTGCCAGCACCAGACGGATGAACACTGAAGCTTTCTTT; CDR3aa: CASTRRMNTEAFF; len: 13; d_gene: -; abundance: -; v_gene: TRBV7-2; j_gene: TRBJ1-1
CDR3nt: TGTGCCAGCAGTCCCGGGACAGATAGCAATCAGCCCCAGCATTTT; CDR3aa: CASSPGTDSNQPQHF; len: 15; d_gene: TRBD1; abundance: once; v_gene: TRBV6-1; j_gene: TRBJ1-5
CDR3nt: TGTGCCAGCATGACCAGTTCCTACGAGCAGTACTTC; CDR3aa: CASMTSSYEQYF; len: 12; d_gene: -; abundance: -; v_gene: TRBV27; j_gene: TRBJ2-7
CDR3nt: TGTGCTAGTGTCGAGTACAATGAGCAGTTCTTC; CDR3aa: CASVEYNEQFF; len: 11; d_gene: -; abundance: few; v_gene: TRBV12-5; j_gene: TRBJ2-1
CDR3nt: TGTGCCAGCAGCTTAGGACAGGGGGCTGGTTATGGCTACACCTTC; CDR3aa: CASSLGQGAGYGYTF; len: 15; d_gene: TRBD1; abundance: -; v_gene: TRBV7-6; j_gene: TRBJ1-2
CDR3nt: TGTGCCAGCAGCTTAGTGACCGGGCCGGGTGAGCAGTTCTTC; CDR3aa: CASSLVTGPGEQFF; len: 14; d_gene: -; abundance: -; v_gene: TRBV7-8; j_gene: TRBJ2-1
CDR3nt: TGTGCCAGCAGCGCGAGCGGGAGAGGAACAGATACGCAGTATTTT; CDR3aa: CASSASGRGTDTQYF; len: 15; d_gene: TRBD2; abundance: few; v_gene: TRBV11-2; j_gene: TRBJ2-3
CDR3nt: TGTGCCAGCAGCTTAGGGCAGCCCGGAAACACCATATATTTT; CDR3aa: CASSLGQPGNTIYF; len: 14; d_gene: -; abundance: -; v_gene: TRBV7-2; j_gene: TRBJ1-3
CDR3nt: TGTGCCAGTACCGGACTTTACCGGGACTCTCAAAGAGCTTTCTTT; CDR3aa: CASTGLYRDSQRAFF; len: 15; d_gene: -; abundance: -; v_gene: TRBV19; j_gene: TRBJ1-1
CDR3nt: TGTGCCAGCAGCCCCGGGACCGGATCGTCCGAGCAGTACTTC; CDR3aa: CASSPGTGSSEQYF; len: 14; d_gene: -; abundance: -; v_gene: TRBV7-9; j_gene: TRBJ2-7
CDR3nt: TGCGCCAGCAGCTTGGAAGGGACCGGCTACACCTTC; CDR3aa: CASSLEGTGYTF; len: 12; d_gene: -; abundance: few; v_gene: TRBV5-1; j_gene: TRBJ1-2
CDR3nt: TGTGCCAGCAGCGTAGGGGAGACACTGGGAGCCTACGAGCAGTACTTC; CDR3aa: CASSVGETLGAYEQYF; len: 16; d_gene: -; abundance: -; v_gene: TRBV9; j_gene: TRBJ2-7
CDR3nt: TGTGCCAGCAGCTTTGCTAGCGGGGAAAAAGAGACCCAGTACTTC; CDR3aa: CASSFASGEKETQYF; len: 15; d_gene: TRBD2; abundance: -; v_gene: TRBV2; j_gene: TRBJ2-5
CDR3nt: TGTGCCAGCAGTGGGCTAGCGGGCCCTCCGGAGTACTTC; CDR3aa: CASSGLAGPPEYF; len: 13; d_gene: TRBD2; abundance: -; v_gene: TRBV2; j_gene: TRBJ2-7
CDR3nt: TGTGCCAGCAGCCTAAGGGGCGGAAGCACAGATACGCAGTATTTT; CDR3aa: CASSLRGGSTDTQYF; len: 15; d_gene: -; abundance: -; v_gene: TRBV7-2; j_gene: TRBJ2-3
CDR3nt: TGTGCCAGCTCACCACCTGCAGGGTCCACTGAAGCTTTCTTT; CDR3aa: CASSPPAGSTEAFF; len: 14; d_gene: -; abundance: -; v_gene: TRBV18; j_gene: TRBJ1-1
CDR3nt: TGTGCCATCAGCAGCGGGGGGACAGGGACCTACGAGCAGTACTTC; CDR3aa: CAISSGGTGTYEQYF; len: 15; d_gene: -; abundance: -; v_gene: TRBV10-3; j_gene: TRBJ2-7
CDR3nt: TGTGCCAGCAGCTTAGGTTACACAGGTAACGAGCAGTACTTC; CDR3aa: CASSLGYTGNEQYF; len: 14; d_gene: -; abundance: -; v_gene: TRBV7-2; j_gene: TRBJ2-7
CDR3nt: TGTGCCAGCAGCATGGGGAAAGGGGGCCCGGCGGAGCTGTTTTTT; CDR3aa: CASSMGKGGPAELFF; len: 15; d_gene: TRBD1; abundance: -; v_gene: TRBV5-4; j_gene: TRBJ2-2
CDR3nt: TGTGCCAGCACCCGCACCTCACAGGGGGACACTGAAGCTTTCTTT; CDR3aa: CASTRTSQGDTEAFF; len: 15; d_gene: TRBD1; abundance: -; v_gene: TRBV5-4; j_gene: TRBJ1-1
CDR3nt: TGTGCCAGCAGTTACCCAGATTCACCCCTCCACTTT; CDR3aa: CASSYPDSPLHF; len: 12; d_gene: -; abundance: few; v_gene: TRBV6-6; j_gene: TRBJ1-6
CDR3nt: TGTGCCACCTTAGGGAGACAGGGCTTTAACTATGGCTACACCTTC; CDR3aa: CATLGRQGFNYGYTF; len: 15; d_gene: TRBD1; abundance: -; v_gene: TRBV5-4; j_gene: TRBJ1-2
CDR3nt: TGTGCCAGCAGCTCGCAGGGATCCGGGGAGCTGTTTTTT; CDR3aa: CASSSQGSGELFF; len: 13; d_gene: -; abundance: -; v_gene: TRBV7-3; j_gene: TRBJ2-2